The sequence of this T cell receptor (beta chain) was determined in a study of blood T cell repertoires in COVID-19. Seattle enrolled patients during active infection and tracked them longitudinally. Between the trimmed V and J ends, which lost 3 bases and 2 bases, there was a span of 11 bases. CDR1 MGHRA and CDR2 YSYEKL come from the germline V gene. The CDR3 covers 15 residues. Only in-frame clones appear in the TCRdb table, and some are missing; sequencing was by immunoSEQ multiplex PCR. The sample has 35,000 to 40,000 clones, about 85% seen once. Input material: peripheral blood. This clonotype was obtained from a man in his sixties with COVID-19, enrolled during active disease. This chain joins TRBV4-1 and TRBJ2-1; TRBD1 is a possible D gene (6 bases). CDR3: CASSQVQGAYNEQFF. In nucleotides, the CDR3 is TGCGCCAGCAGCCAGGTACAGGGTGCCTACAATGAGCAGTTCTTC.